This T cell receptor (beta chain) was captured by sequencing in a study of OX40 agonist ivuxolimab in advanced cancers. The wider study: The treatment was a fully human IgG2 OX40 agonist, ivuxolimab.

Germline V gene sequence: CDR1 LGHNA, CDR2 YNFKEQ. V gave up 6 bases and J gave up 2 bases; unmatched junction bases: 12. The CDR3 spans 16 residues. Here immunoSEQ multiplex PCR was the method, and the copy in TCRdb shows in-frame clones only, minus some. The sample records fewer than 100,000 clones, roughly nine tenths being singletons. The sequence was collected from an adult with an advanced solid tumor such as melanoma, head and neck, liver or kidney cancer. The chain combines TRBV4-2 with TRBJ1-2; 7 bases match TRBD1. The input for sequencing was CD4+ or CD8+ T cells sorted from blood, taken in a trial of the OX40 agonist ivuxolimab. The CDR3 is CASRGGPGQLNYGYTF. CDR3 DNA: TGTGCCAGCAGAGGAGGCCCGGGACAGCTAAACTATGGCTACACCTTC.